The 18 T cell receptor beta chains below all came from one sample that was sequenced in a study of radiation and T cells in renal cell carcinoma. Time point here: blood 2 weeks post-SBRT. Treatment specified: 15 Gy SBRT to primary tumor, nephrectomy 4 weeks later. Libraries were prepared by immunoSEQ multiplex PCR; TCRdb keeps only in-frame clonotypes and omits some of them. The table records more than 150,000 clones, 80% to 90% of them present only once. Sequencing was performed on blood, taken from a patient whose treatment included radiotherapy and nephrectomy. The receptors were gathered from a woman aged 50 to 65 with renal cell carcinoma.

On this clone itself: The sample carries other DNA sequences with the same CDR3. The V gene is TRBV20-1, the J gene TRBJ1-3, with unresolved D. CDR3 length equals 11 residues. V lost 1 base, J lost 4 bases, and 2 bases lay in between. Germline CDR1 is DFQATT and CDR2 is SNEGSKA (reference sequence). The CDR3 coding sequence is TGCAGTGCTAGAGTCGGAAACACCATATATTTT. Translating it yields CSARVGNTIYF.

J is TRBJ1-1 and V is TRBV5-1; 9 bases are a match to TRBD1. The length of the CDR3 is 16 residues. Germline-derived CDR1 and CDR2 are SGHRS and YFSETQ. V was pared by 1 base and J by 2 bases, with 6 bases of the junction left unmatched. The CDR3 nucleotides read TGCGCCAGCAGCTTGATCGGACAGGGGAGTAACACTGAAGCTTTCTTT. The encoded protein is CASSLIGQGSNTEAFF.

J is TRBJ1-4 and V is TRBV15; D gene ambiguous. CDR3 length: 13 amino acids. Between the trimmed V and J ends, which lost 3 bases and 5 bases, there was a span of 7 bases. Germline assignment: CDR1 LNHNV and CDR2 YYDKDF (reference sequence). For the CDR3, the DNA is TGTGCCACCAGCAGTCTTCGGAATGAAAAACTGTTTTTT. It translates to CATSSLRNEKLFF.

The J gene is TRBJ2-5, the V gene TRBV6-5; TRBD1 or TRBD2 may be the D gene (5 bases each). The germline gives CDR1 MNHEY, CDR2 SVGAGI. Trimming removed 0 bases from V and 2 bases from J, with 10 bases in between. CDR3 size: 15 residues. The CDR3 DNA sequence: TGTGCCAGCAGTTACTCCGGGGCGGAACAAGAGACCCAGTACTTC. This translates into CASSYSGAEQETQYF.

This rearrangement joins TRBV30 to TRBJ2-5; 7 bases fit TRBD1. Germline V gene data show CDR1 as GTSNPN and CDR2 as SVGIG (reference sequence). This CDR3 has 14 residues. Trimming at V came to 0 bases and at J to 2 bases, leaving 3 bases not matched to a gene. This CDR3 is CAWSVWGQQETQYF. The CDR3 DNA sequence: TGTGCCTGGAGTGTCTGGGGACAGCAAGAGACCCAGTACTTC.

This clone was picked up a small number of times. The CDR3 sequence is CASRAGGWNTEAFF. The CDR3 DNA follows: TGTGCCAGCAGAGCAGGGGGATGGAACACTGAAGCTTTCTTT. This chain joins TRBV9 and TRBJ1-1; 7 nucleotides match TRBD1. The V gene end was trimmed by 5 bases and the J gene end by 1 base; junction bases not matched to a gene: 5. The CDR3 runs 14 residues. Germline CDR1 SGDLS, CDR2 YYNGEE.

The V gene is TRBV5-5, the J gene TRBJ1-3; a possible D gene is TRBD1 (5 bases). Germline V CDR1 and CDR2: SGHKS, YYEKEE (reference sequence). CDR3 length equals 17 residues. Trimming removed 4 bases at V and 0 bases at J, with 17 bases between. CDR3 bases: TGTGCCAGCAGCCCATCCAGGATAGGGGTCTCTGGAAACACCATATATTTT. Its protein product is CASSPSRIGVSGNTIYF.

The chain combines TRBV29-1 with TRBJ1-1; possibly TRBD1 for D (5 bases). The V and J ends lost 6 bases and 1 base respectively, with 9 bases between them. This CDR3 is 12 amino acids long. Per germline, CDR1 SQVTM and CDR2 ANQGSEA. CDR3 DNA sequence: TGCAGCGTGGGGACGGCGAACACTGAAGCTTTCTTT. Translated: CSVGTANTEAFF.

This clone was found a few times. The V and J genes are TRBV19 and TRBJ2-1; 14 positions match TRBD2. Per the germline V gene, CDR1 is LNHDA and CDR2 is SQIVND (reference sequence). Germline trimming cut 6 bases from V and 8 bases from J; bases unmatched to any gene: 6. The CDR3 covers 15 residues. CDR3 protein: CASRWTSGGKDEQFF. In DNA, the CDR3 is TGTGCCAGTAGGTGGACTAGCGGGGGGAAAGATGAGCAGTTCTTC.

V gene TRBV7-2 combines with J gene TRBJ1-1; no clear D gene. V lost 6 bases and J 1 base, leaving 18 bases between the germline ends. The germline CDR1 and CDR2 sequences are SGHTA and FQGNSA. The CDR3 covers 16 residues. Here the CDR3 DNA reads TGTGCCAGCAGATTTATCCTCGGGAGTAGGAACACTGAAGCTTTCTTT. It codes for CASRFILGSRNTEAFF.

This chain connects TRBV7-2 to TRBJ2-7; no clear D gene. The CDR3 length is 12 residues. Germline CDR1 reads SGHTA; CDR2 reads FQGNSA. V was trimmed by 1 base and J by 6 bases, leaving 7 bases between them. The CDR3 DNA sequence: TGTGCCAGCAGCTTAGGTCGACTCGAGCAGTACTTC. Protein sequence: CASSLGRLEQYF.

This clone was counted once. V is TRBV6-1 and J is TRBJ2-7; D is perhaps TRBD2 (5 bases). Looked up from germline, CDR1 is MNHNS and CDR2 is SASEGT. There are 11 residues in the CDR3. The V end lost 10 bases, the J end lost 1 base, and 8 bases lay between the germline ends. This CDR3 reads CAISGSYEQYF. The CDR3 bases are TGTGCCATCTCGGGGTCCTACGAGCAGTACTTC.

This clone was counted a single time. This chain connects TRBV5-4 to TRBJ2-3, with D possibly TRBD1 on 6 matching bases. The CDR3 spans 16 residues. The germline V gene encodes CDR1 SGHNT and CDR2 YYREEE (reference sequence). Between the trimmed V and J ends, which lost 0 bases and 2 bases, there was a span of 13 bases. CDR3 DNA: TGTGCCAGCAGCTTGGGAGGACAGACACTCACAGATACGCAGTATTTT. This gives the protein CASSLGGQTLTDTQYF.

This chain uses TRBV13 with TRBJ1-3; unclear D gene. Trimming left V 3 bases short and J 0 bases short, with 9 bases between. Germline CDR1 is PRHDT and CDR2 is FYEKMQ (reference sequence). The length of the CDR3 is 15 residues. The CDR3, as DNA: TGTGCCAGCAGCTTCAGGACGATCTCTGGAAACACCATATATTTT. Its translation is CASSFRTISGNTIYF.

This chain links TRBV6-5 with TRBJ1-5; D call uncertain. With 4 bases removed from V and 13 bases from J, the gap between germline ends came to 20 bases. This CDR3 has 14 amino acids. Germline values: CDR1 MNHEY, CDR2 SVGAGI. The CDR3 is CASSSSYNTDPQHF. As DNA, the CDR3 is TGTGCCAGCAGTTCATCCTATAACACGGACCCACAGCATTTT.

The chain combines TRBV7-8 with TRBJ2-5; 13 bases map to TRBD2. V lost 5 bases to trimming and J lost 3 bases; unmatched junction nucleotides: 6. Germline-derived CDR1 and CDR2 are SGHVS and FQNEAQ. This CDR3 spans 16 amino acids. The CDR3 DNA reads TGTGCCAGCAGCGACCGACTAGCGGGGGGAAAAGAGACCCAGTACTTC. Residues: CASSDRLAGGKETQYF.

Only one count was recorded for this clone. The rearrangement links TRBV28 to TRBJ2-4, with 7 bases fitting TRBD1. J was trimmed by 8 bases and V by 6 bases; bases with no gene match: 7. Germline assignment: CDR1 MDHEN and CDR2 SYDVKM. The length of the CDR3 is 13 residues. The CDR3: CASRGQSEDIQYF. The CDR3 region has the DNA TGTGCCAGCAGGGGACAGAGTGAAGACATTCAGTACTTC.

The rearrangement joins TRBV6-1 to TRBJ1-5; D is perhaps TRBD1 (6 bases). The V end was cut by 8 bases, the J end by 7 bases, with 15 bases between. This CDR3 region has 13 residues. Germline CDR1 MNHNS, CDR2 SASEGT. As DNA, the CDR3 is TGTGCCAGCGGAACAGGGTTGGAGCAGCCCCAGCATTTT. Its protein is CASGTGLEQPQHF.